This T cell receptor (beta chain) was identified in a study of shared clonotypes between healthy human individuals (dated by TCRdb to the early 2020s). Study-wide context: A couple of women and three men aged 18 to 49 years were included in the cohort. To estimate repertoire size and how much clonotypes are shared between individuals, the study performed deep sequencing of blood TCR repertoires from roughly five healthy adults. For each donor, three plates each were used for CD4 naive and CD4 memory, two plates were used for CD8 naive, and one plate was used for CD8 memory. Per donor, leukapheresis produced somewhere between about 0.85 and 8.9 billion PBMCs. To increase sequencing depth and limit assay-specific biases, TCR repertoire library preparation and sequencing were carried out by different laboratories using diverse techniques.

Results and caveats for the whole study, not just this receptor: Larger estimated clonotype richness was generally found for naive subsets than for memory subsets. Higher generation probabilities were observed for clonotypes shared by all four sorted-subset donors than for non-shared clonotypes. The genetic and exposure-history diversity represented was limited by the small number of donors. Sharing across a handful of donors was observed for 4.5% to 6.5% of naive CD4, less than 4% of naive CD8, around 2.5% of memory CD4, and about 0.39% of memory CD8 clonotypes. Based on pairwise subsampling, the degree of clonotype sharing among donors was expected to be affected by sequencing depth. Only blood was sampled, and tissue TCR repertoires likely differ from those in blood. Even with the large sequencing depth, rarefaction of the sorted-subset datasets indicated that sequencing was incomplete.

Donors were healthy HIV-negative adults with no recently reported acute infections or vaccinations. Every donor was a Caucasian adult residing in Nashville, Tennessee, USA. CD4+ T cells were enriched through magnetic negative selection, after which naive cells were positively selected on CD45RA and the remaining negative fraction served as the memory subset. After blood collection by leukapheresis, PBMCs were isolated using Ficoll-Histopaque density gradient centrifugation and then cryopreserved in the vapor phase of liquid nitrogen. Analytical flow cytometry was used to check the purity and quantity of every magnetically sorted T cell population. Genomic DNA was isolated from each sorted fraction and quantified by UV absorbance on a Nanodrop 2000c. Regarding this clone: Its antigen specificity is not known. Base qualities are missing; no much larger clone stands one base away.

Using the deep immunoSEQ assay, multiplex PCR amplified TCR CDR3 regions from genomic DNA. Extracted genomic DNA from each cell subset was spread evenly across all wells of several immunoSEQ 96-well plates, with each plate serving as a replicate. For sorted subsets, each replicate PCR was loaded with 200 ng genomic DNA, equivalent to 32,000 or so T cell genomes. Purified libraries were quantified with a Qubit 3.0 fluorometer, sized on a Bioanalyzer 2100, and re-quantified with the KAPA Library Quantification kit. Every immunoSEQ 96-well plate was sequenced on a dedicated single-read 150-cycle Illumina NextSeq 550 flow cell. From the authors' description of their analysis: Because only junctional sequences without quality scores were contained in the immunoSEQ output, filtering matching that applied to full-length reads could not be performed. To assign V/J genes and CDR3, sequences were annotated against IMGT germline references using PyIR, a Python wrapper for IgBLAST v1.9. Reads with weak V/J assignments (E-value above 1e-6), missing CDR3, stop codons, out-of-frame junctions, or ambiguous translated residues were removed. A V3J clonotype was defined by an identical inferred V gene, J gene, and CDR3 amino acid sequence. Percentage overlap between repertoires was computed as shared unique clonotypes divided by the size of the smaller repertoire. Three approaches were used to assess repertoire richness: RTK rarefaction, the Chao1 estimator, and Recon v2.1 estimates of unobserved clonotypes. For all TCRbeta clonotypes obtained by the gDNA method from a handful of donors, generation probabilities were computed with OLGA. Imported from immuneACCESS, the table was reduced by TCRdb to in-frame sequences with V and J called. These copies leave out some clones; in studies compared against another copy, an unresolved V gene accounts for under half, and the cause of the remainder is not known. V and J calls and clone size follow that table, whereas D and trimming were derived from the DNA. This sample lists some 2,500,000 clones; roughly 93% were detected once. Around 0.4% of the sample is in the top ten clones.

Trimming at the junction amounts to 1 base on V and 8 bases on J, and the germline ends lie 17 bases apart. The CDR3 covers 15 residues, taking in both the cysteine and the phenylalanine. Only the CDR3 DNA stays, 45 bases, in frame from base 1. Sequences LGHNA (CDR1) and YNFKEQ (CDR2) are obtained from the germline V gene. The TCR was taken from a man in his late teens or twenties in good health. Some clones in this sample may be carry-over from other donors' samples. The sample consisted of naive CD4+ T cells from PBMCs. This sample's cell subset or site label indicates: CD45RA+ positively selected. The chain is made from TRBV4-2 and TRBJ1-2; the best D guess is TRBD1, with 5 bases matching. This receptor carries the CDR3 CASSQAPTVGGGYTF. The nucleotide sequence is TGTGCCAGCAGCCAAGCCCCTACCGTCGGGGGGGGCTACACCTTC.